This T cell receptor (beta chain) derives from a study of T cell responses to AZD1222 COVID-19 vaccine (dated by TCRdb to the early 2020s). Background on the whole study: AZD1222 recipients with second doses at about 4 weeks or about 12 weeks were pooled, because spike-specific TCR depth and breadth did not differ between schedules. TCR sequencing was performed for about 250 trial participants, of whom roughly 200 were given two doses of AZD1222 and around 26 were given two doses of MenACWY control vaccine. Enrollment into the trials was organized by age into subgroups of 18-55, 56-69 and 70-plus years, and those subgroups contained about 160, 30 and 59 TCR-sequenced participants, respectively.

As concerns this clone: Its antigen specificity is not known. Base qualities are not recorded, but no much larger clone differs from it by a single base.

This specimen's time point label, interpreted: baseline before first vaccination. Vaccinee samples were obtained from the UK trials COV001 and COV002, which included a single-blind randomized controlled phase 2/3 trial of AZD1222 (ChAdOx1 nCoV-19) in healthy adults. Trial participant PBMC samples were collected at day 0 and day 28 after the second dose for TCRbeta chain sequencing. Paper-wide results and their limitations: No day 14 peak-response samples were available, so repertoires were characterized only after the peak T cell response. Conclusions about previously exposed vaccinees were limited because only six AZD1222 recipients were SARS-CoV-2 seropositive at baseline. Spike-specific TCR breadth and depth rose significantly after two AZD1222 doses compared with day 0 and with MenACWY recipients. In the small 56-69-year group, the increase in depth fell short of significance, most likely because of low power. Participants were mostly white British and included more females than males, and it was suggested by the authors that clonal diversity may have been underestimated. The whole spike protein was spanned by vaccine-associated CD4 TCRs, and dominant responses were seen in regions 160-218 and 743-854. Reportedly, close to half of the unique spike-specific TCRs recognized epitopes lying outside the regions that are mutated in the B.1.351 and B.1.1.7 variants.

The CDR3 regions of human TCRbeta chains were analyzed by immunosequencing. On the authors' methods: Repertoire TCRs were checked for matches against a reference library of SARS-CoV-2-specific TCRs that had been generated using the MIRA antigen-specificity platform. Breadth meant the fraction of unique TCRs that were SARS-CoV-2-associated, whereas depth meant the fraction of total T cells that were SARS-CoV-2-associated. Using the MIRA data, each spike-specific TCR was assigned both to the spike region to which the TCR was reactive and to a CD4 or CD8 class. Log10-transformed breadth and depth values were compared by one-way ANOVA with Sidak's multiple comparisons tests. Held by TCRdb, this immuneACCESS table contains in-frame sequences only and omits some clones. Under half of the omission traces to an unresolved V gene where checked; the cause of the rest is unknown. D and trimming come from the DNA, and the V and J calls and clone size come from that table. This sample has roughly 100,000 clones in its table, and 90% of those were observed once. The top ten constitute under 1.5% of the sample.

Here V drops 4 bases and J drops 5 bases, and the junction holds 6 bases not matched to any gene. From cysteine to phenylalanine, the CDR3 is 15 amino acids long. Of all the DNA, just the CDR3 is kept, 45 bases in frame from base 1. The germline V gene supplies CDR1 MNHEY and CDR2 SVGAGI. This specimen was peripheral blood, taken on day 0 of AZD1222 vaccination. The receptor's source is an adult in good health. The V gene is TRBV6-5 and the J gene is TRBJ2-1; 9 junctional bases match TRBD2. The nucleotides read TGTGCCAGCAGTTCCGGGACTAGCTATGACAATGAGCAGTTCTTC. This yields the protein CASSSGTSYDNEQFF.